This T cell receptor (beta chain) originates from a study of Ad26.COV2.S vaccination and SARS-CoV-2 variants (dated by TCRdb to 2020 to 2023). Broadly, across the study: Vaccine-arm donors were drawn from COV1001, a multicentre, randomized, double-blind, placebo-controlled phase I-IIa trial of Ad26.COV2.S in healthy adults. Ad26.COV2.S was given intramuscularly at 5x10^10 or 1x10^11 viral particles, as a single shot or as two shots 56 days apart. The specificity and breadth of SARS-CoV-2-reactive T cell receptors after Ad26.COV2.S vaccination were assessed by TCRbeta repertoire sequencing. The TCR-sequenced set comprised about 32 samples: around 20 Ad26.COV2.S vaccine recipients, 5 placebo recipients and 8 SARS-CoV-2 convalescent individuals. Participants in the trial were split at random into five groups of five each, receiving low-dose or high-dose Ad26.COV2.S once or twice, or else placebo on both occasions. Blinding of investigators to trial group allocation was maintained during experiments and outcome assessment.

Comments on this clone: Its antigen specificity is not known. The sample holds no much larger clone one base away, and base qualities are not on file.

What this sample's treatment or condition label stands for: around 19 received Ad26.COV2.S at low or high dose, single or two shots; roughly 5 received placebo; per-sample allocation not given. For vaccine and placebo recipients, repertoires were sequenced using samples collected on day 63 after the first injection. Cohort 1b enrolled around 24 adults aged 18-55 years at a single site in Boston, USA, between 29 July and 7 August 2020. Ad26.COV2.S was a replication-incompetent adenovirus type 26 vector expressing a prefusion-stabilized SARS-CoV-2 spike protein from the original Wuhan strain. Paper-wide results and their limitations: Vaccine and placebo recipients had comparable non-spike TCR breadth, which fits with the vaccine containing only spike. Higher spike-specific TCR breadth was observed in Ad26.COV2.S recipients than in placebo recipients (P = 0.0014). The authors noted that total T cell responses may have been underestimated by the TCR breadth and depth analyses. After vaccination, spike-specific CD8+ and CD4+ T cell responses were reported to show substantial breadth. The study lacked the statistical power to compare responses across vaccine doses or regimens.

CDR1 and CDR2 are read off the germline V gene as MDHEN and SYDVKM. The junction carries 29 bases between V and J, which are trimmed by 5 bases and 2 bases respectively. Reading from cysteine to phenylalanine, the CDR3 counts 20 amino acids. Only the CDR3 DNA stays, 60 bases, in frame from base 1. TCRbeta CDR3 regions were sequenced with the immunoSEQ Assay. After extraction, genomic DNA underwent amplification by bias-controlled multiplex PCR, followed by high-throughput sequencing. The original pipeline was this. To quantify the absolute abundance of every unique TCRbeta CDR3 region, sequences were collapsed and filtered. T cell fraction was estimated by normalizing TCRbeta template counts to usable DNA, which was measured by amplifying reference genes present in all nucleated cells. Repertoire TCRs were annotated as SARS-CoV-2-specific when V gene, CDR3 amino acid sequence and J gene were exactly matched to a known reactive TCR set. The reference SARS-CoV-2 TCR set was derived from MIRA and filtered for enrichment in COVID-19-positive ImmuneCODE repertoires, a step that removed public or cross-reactive TCRs. Using the MIRA antigens, annotated TCRs were further analysed by specific ORF or by position within an ORF. Breadth was defined as annotated unique rearrangements over total unique productive rearrangements; depth was the summed frequency of those rearrangements. TCR breadth was compared between groups using two-sided Wilcoxon rank-sum tests. The immuneACCESS repertoire file appears here via TCRdb, limited to in-frame rearrangements. These files lack a portion of the clones; in checked studies, under half of the deficit traces to unresolved V genes, and the cause of the others is not known. V and J calls and clone size are given by that table; D and trimming were obtained from the DNA. Recorded for this sample are roughly 510,000 clones; roughly 87% of them occurred a single time. The top ten clones comprise around 13% of the sample.

The origin of this receptor is a person between 18 and 65 years old who received the Ad26.COV2.S COVID-19 vaccine or a placebo. The sample here was peripheral blood, taken in a trial of Ad26.COV2.S vaccine versus placebo. Recombination linked TRBV28 to TRBJ2-3; a weak D assignment points to TRBD2 (7 bases agree). The CDR3: CASSPWGGHEDRSNTDTQYF. The nucleotide sequence is given as TGTGCCAGCAGTCCCTGGGGGGGCCATGAGGATAGAAGTAACACAGATACGCAGTATTTT.